This T cell receptor beta chain is drawn from a study of CD8 T cells in ankylosing spondylitis. The authors made TCR beta libraries by quantitative 5'-RACE with molecular barcodes. TCRdb re-called the 5' RACE reads through MiXCR, storing one row per CDR3 protein. The repertoire holds roughly 100,000 distinct CDR3 sequences, with about 7.7% as singletons. Study results and caveats: Some motif variants had been reported before (in reactive arthritis synovial fluid and blood). Reported data indicate significant enrichment of disease-linked clones within matched ankylosing spondylitis synovial fluid.

This clonotype was detected many times. The antigen is not known. This CDR3 has 15 residues. Germline CDR1 is LGHDT and CDR2 is YNNKEL (reference sequence). V lost 0 bases and J 3 bases, leaving 9 bases between the germline ends. The sequencing sample was made of blood, either unsorted or a sorted T cell fraction (not recorded which). The V gene is TRBV3-1, the J gene TRBJ1-5; no reliable D call. This sequence originates from a male donor with ankylosing spondylitis or in good health (not recorded which). Here the CDR3 reads CASSQESASNQPQHF. The DNA of the CDR3 is TGTGCCAGCAGCCAAGAGTCGGCCTCCAATCAGCCCCAGCATTTT.